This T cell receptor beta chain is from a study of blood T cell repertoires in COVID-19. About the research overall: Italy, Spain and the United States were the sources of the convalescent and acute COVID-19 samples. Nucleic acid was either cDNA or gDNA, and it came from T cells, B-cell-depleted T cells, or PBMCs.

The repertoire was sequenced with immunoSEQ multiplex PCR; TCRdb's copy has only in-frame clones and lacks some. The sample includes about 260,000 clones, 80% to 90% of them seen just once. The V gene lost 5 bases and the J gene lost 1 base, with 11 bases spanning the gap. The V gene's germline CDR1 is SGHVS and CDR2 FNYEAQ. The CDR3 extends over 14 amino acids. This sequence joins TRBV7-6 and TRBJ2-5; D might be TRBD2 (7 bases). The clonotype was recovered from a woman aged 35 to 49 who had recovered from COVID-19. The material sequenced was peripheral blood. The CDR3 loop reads CASSPRGAQETQYF. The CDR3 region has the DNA TGTGCCAGCAGCCCCCGGGGGGCCCAAGAGACCCAGTACTTC.